Presented here are 28 T cell receptor beta chains from one specimen sequenced in a study of cytomegalovirus exposure and HLA in healthy donors. PCR was performed using 60 Vbeta and 13 Jbeta primers. The data were produced by immunoSEQ multiplex PCR, yet TCRdb's version contains in-frame clones alone and is incomplete. The table shows about 190,000 clones, with roughly 70% occurring only once. The sample comprised PBMCs. These receptor sequences come from a woman aged 25 to 39 in good health and CMV-seronegative.

This chain links TRBV5-4 with TRBJ2-1; D uncertain. CDR1 and CDR2 (germline): SGHNT, YYREEE (reference sequence). Trimming cost V 0 bases and J 0 bases, with 7 bases left between them. CDR3 length equals 15 residues. The CDR3 DNA follows: TGTGCCAGCAGCTTGGCCCTGAGCTCCTACAATGAGCAGTTCTTC. Encoded protein: CASSLALSSYNEQFF.

V is TRBV6-5 and J is TRBJ2-2; 7 bases align to TRBD1. V was clipped by 4 bases and J by 3 bases; unmatched bases: 2. This CDR3 has 14 amino acids. Per germline, CDR1 MNHEY and CDR2 SVGAGI. The CDR3 DNA follows: TGTGCCAGCAGTTGGGGACAGTACACCGGGGAGCTGTTTTTT. Protein product: CASSWGQYTGELFF.

This clone was counted only a few times. This rearrangement joins TRBV5-6 to TRBJ2-3; TRBD1 is a possible D gene (5 bases). The germline CDR1 and CDR2 sequences are SGHDT and YYEEEE. V lost 5 bases and J lost 14, with 24 bases in between. This CDR3 comprises 14 residues. The CDR3 here is CASSSRLTDPARYF. As DNA, the CDR3 is TGTGCCAGCAGTTCGAGACTGACAGATCCCGCTCGGTATTTT.

J is TRBJ1-2 and V is TRBV7-3, with D possibly matching TRBD1 (6 bases). Germline V lookup: CDR1 SGHTA, CDR2 FQGTGA. V was clipped by 1 base and J by 6 bases, with 12 bases between them. The CDR3 totals 14 residues. CDR3 residues: CASSLRRQGNGYTF. The DNA of the CDR3 is TGTGCCAGCAGCTTAAGGCGTCAGGGGAATGGCTACACCTTC.

This clone was found a few times. The gene calls are TRBV6-1 and TRBJ2-7; 12 bases map to TRBD1. Germline assignment: CDR1 MNHNS and CDR2 SASEGT. This CDR3 has 14 residues. The trim removed 4 bases at V and 6 bases at J, leaving 4 bases unmatched. CDR3 sequence: CASSVGTGGGEQYF. Here the CDR3 DNA reads TGTGCCAGCAGTGTCGGGACAGGGGGCGGCGAGCAGTACTTC.

The chain joins TRBV28 to TRBJ1-2; D is perhaps TRBD1 (5 bases). The CDR3 length is 12 residues. V was shortened by 6 bases and J by 4 bases, with 9 bases between the two germline ends. Germline lookup yields CDR1 MDHEN and CDR2 SYDVKM. CDR3 sequence reads: CASRTDTYGYTF. CDR3 sequence (DNA): TGTGCCAGCAGGACGGACACCTATGGCTACACCTTC.

The chain uses TRBV27 and TRBJ1-1, with TRBD1 as a possible D gene (5 bases). From germline, CDR1 is MNHEY and CDR2 SMNVEV (reference sequence). The CDR3 contains 15 residues. Trimming pared 4 bases from V and 1 base from J, leaving 13 bases between. In nucleotides, the CDR3 is TGTGCCAGCAGTTCACAGGTTTTGGGGAACACTGAAGCTTTCTTT. Amino acid sequence: CASSSQVLGNTEAFF.

This clone was seen only a few times. The chain employs TRBV29-1 and TRBJ1-2; D is possibly TRBD1 (6 bases). The CDR3 covers 11 residues. Germline V gene lookup returns CDR1 SQVTM and CDR2 ANQGSEA. The ends were cut back, 6 bases at V and 5 bases at J, with 10 bases in the middle. This chain's CDR3 is CSVRGQYGYTF. Written as DNA, the CDR3 is TGCAGCGTCCGCGGACAGTATGGCTACACCTTC. Supplemented by reference TRBV29-1 and TRBJ1-2, the full variable domain reads SAVISQKPSRDICQRGTSLTIQCQVDSQVTMMFWYRQQPGQSLTLIATANQGSEATYESGFVIDKFPISRPNLTFSTLTVSNMSPEDSSIYLCSVRGQYGYTFGSGTRLTVV.

The genes are TRBV6-1 and TRBJ1-2, with 10 bases that match TRBD1. V dropped 5 bases and J dropped 4; count of bases not matched to a gene: 7. The CDR3 spans 15 residues. Looked up from germline, CDR1 is MNHNS and CDR2 is SASEGT. This CDR3 reads CASSRRGQGIYGYTF. CDR3 in DNA: TGTGCCAGCAGTCGTAGGGGACAGGGGATCTATGGCTACACCTTC.

This clone has only a few counts. J is TRBJ1-2 and V is TRBV5-4; D gene uncertain. Germline lookup yields CDR1 SGHNT and CDR2 YYREEE (reference sequence). This CDR3 has 14 amino acids. Trimming removed 0 bases from V and 4 bases from J, with 10 bases in between. Here the CDR3 DNA reads TGTGCCAGCAGCTTGGACGGTCATGGCTATGGCTACACCTTC. Translated: CASSLDGHGYGYTF.

As DNA, the CDR3 is TGCGCCAGCAGCCATTCCGGGACAGGAACCTACGAGCAGTACTTC. This codes for CASSHSGTGTYEQYF. This chain uses TRBV4-3 with TRBJ2-7; TRBD1 matches at 8 bases. Germline loops: CDR1 LGHNA, CDR2 YSLEER. Trimming took 3 bases from V and 2 from J; bases not matched to a gene: 6. The CDR3 is 15 residues long.

The chain recombines TRBV9 with TRBJ2-2, with a tentative D call TRBD2 (6 bases). There are 16 residues in the CDR3. CDR1 and CDR2 (germline): SGDLS, YYNGEE. The V and J ends lost 1 base and 3 bases respectively, with 13 bases between them. The CDR3 is CASSVHLLADTGELFF. The CDR3 DNA reads TGTGCCAGCAGCGTACACCTATTAGCGGACACCGGGGAGCTGTTTTTT.

This sequence joins TRBV7-9 and TRBJ1-1; D is unresolved. Germline V gives CDR1 SEHNR, CDR2 FQNEAQ (reference sequence). This CDR3 has 13 residues. The ends were cut back, 3 bases at V and 4 bases at J, with 9 bases in the middle. The CDR3 here is CASSFAGSTEAFF. The CDR3 bases are TGTGCCAGCAGCTTCGCGGGATCCACTGAAGCTTTCTTT.

There are a few counts of this clone. This chain uses TRBV9 with TRBJ2-5; TRBD1 aligns across 9 bases. The tail of the sequence fits TRBJ2-7 better, so the J call may be wrong. Germline loops: CDR1 SGDLS, CDR2 YYNGEE. The CDR3 spans 14 residues. The CDR3 is CASSPGQGKHEQYF. The DNA of the CDR3 is TGTGCCAGCAGCCCAGGACAGGGGAAACACGAGCAGTACTTC.

This chain links TRBV4-3 with TRBJ1-4; TRBD1 matches 11 bases. The length of the CDR3 is 15 residues. V shed 3 bases and J 7 bases; nucleotides not matched to a gene: 4. From germline, CDR1 is LGHNA and CDR2 YSLEER. The CDR3 loop is CASSQAGTGGEKLFF. The CDR3 bases are TGCGCCAGCAGCCAGGCCGGGACAGGGGGTGAAAAACTGTTTTTT.

The chain has TRBV7-3 and TRBJ2-5, with 14 nucleotides matching TRBD2. Germline V gene data show CDR1 as SGHTA and CDR2 as FQGTGA. The junction had 3 bases not matched to a gene; V was cut back by 5 bases and J by 4 bases. CDR3 size: 15 residues. In DNA, the CDR3 is TGTGCCAGCAGCCCTGGACTAGCGGGAGGAGAGACCCAGTACTTC. This encodes CASSPGLAGGETQYF. Filled out from reference TRBV7-3 and TRBJ2-5, the complete variable domain reads GAGVSQTPSNKVTEKGKYVELRCDPISGHTALYWYRQSLGQGPEFLIYFQGTGAADDSGLPNDRFFAVRPEGSVSTLKIQRTERGDSAVYLCASSPGLAGGETQYFGPGTRLLVL.

V and J are TRBV11-1 and TRBJ2-2, with D perhaps matching TRBD2 (6 bases). The germline V gene encodes CDR1 SGHAT and CDR2 FQDESV (reference sequence). This CDR3 spans 17 amino acids. Trimming stripped 4 bases from V and 0 bases from J, with 15 bases between. The CDR3 sequence: CASSSRLVKTNTGELFF. DNA of the CDR3: TGTGCCAGCAGCTCCAGACTAGTAAAGACGAACACCGGGGAGCTGTTTTTT.

The rearrangement joins TRBV14 to TRBJ2-1, with 10 nucleotides matching TRBD2. Trimming removed 1 base from V and 6 bases from J; junction bases left unmatched: 3. This CDR3 comprises 15 residues. Germline CDR1 and CDR2: SGHDN and FVKESK. CDR3 sequence: CASSQGLAGVNEQFF. The CDR3 bases are TGTGCCAGCAGCCAAGGTCTAGCGGGGGTCAATGAGCAGTTCTTC. Drawing the rest from reference TRBV14 and TRBJ2-1, the complete variable domain is EAGVTQFPSHSVIEKGQTVTLRCDPISGHDNLYWYRRVMGKEIKFLLHFVKESKQDESGMPNNRFLAERTGGTYSTLKVQPAELEDSGVYFCASSQGLAGVNEQFFGPGTRLTVL.

J is TRBJ1-4 and V is TRBV11-2, with D unclear. The germline V and J ends were trimmed by 4 bases and 8 bases, with 14 bases remaining between them. There are 14 residues in the CDR3. Germline assignment: CDR1 SGHAT and CDR2 FQNNGV. In DNA, the CDR3 is TGTGCCAGCAGCTGGACCCAGAGAGGGGAAAAACTGTTTTTT. This gives the protein CASSWTQRGEKLFF.

This clone was recorded once. V and J are TRBV7-2 and TRBJ1-6; 7 bases are shared with TRBD1. Trimming cost V 1 base and J 7 bases; bases outside gene matches: 4. The CDR3 is 15 residues long. The V gene's germline CDR1 is SGHTA and CDR2 FQGNSA. Here the CDR3 reads CASSLETGNNSPLHF. The CDR3 DNA sequence: TGTGCCAGCAGCTTAGAGACAGGGAACAATTCACCCCTCCACTTT.

The sample holds one count of this clone. The chain has TRBV6-5 and TRBJ2-7; TRBD2 aligns across 10 bases. The trim removed 4 bases at V and 5 bases at J, leaving 5 bases unmatched. Germline V gene data show CDR1 as MNHEY and CDR2 as SVGAGI. The CDR3 has 14 residues. DNA for the CDR3: TGTGCCAGCAGTTTCCTAGCGGGAGTCAACGAGCAGTACTTC. This codes for CASSFLAGVNEQYF.

The chain combines TRBV9 with TRBJ2-1, with 9 bases identical to TRBD2. CDR1 and CDR2 (germline): SGDLS, YYNGEE. V dropped 4 bases and J dropped 5; count of bases not matched to a gene: 16. The CDR3 is 18 residues long. The DNA of the CDR3 is TGTGCCAGCAGCACACCCGGGGGCAGCGGGGGGCTAAACAATGAGCAGTTCTTC. This codes for CASSTPGGSGGLNNEQFF.

This clone was recorded once. One end of the junction does not line up with germline, which may come from a read error. The chain combines TRBV5-1 with TRBJ1-2; D not resolved. Germline V gene lookup returns CDR1 SGHRS and CDR2 YFSETQ. CDR3 length: 15 residues. The DNA for the CDR3 is TGCGCCAGCAGCTTGGCAGGTCCTCCTTCTTATGGCTACATCTTC. Its protein is CASSLAGPPSYGYIF.

The chain uses TRBV27 and TRBJ1-2, with 8 bases fitting TRBD1. The CDR3 length is 14 residues. Germline CDR1 is MNHEY and CDR2 is SMNVEV (reference sequence). V dropped 3 bases and J dropped 3; count of bases not matched to a gene: 3. The CDR3 reads CASSFGQGDYGYTF. For the CDR3, the DNA is TGTGCCAGCAGTTTCGGACAGGGAGACTATGGCTACACCTTC.

The genes are TRBV5-4 and TRBJ2-1; 10 bases line up with TRBD1. CDR3 size: 16 residues. V shed 6 bases and J 7 bases; nucleotides not matched to a gene: 13. Germline V gene data show CDR1 as SGHNT and CDR2 as YYREEE (reference sequence). The CDR3 DNA is TGTGCCAGCACCTTCGGGGGACAGGGGAGGTTGAATGAGCAGTTCTTC. The encoded protein is CASTFGGQGRLNEQFF.

This CDR3 is CASAGENTEAFF. The CDR3 coding sequence is TGTGCCAGCGCAGGGGAGAACACTGAAGCTTTCTTT. V usage is TRBV9 and J usage is TRBJ1-1; D is possibly TRBD1 (6 bases). The CDR3 consists of 12 residues. V was shortened by 7 bases and J by 1 base, with 8 bases between the two germline ends. CDR1 SGDLS and CDR2 YYNGEE come from the germline V gene.

The rearrangement joins TRBV19 to TRBJ2-2; D is perhaps TRBD1 (5 bases). Trimming pared 1 base from V and 4 bases from J, leaving 10 bases between. The CDR3 consists of 15 residues. Germline loops: CDR1 LNHDA, CDR2 SQIVND (reference sequence). CDR3 sequence: CASSIVRVATGELFF. CDR3 sequence (DNA): TGTGCCAGTAGTATAGTCAGGGTGGCCACCGGGGAGCTGTTTTTT.

This chain uses TRBV5-6 with TRBJ1-1; 7 bases are shared with TRBD1. CDR1 SGHDT and CDR2 YYEEEE come from the germline V gene. The CDR3 is made up of 15 amino acids. The trim removed 4 bases at V and 1 base at J, leaving 7 bases unmatched. The CDR3 protein is CASSTRDSENTEAFF. The CDR3 DNA follows: TGTGCCAGCAGCACACGGGACAGCGAGAACACTGAAGCTTTCTTT.